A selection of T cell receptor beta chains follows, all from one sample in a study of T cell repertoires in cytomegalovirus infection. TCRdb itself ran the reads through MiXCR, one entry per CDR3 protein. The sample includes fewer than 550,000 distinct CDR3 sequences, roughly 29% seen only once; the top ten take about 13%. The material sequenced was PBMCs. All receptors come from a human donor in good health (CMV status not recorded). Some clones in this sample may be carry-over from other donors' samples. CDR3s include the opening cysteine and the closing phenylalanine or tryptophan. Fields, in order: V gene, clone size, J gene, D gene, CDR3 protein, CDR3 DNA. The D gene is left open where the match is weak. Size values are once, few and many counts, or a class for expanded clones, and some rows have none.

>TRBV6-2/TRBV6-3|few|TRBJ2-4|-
CASSYSIDVDKNIQYF
TGTGCCAGCAGTTACTCCATAGACGTTGACAAAAACATTCAGTACTTC
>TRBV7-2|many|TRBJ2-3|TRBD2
CASSIGLAGGPQYF
TGTGCCAGCAGCATAGGACTAGCGGGAGGTCCGCAGTATTTT
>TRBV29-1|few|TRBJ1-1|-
CSAGVGSPWGFTEAFF
TGCAGCGCGGGGGTAGGCTCCCCGTGGGGTTTCACTGAAGCTTTCTTT
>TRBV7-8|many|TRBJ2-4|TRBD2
CASSLERTSGKHNF
TGTGCCAGCAGCTTAGAGAGGACTAGCGGGAAGCACAACTTC
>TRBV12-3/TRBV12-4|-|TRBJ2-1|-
CASSSAYGLNEQFF
TGTGCCAGCAGTTCTGCCTACGGTCTCAATGAGCAGTTCTTC
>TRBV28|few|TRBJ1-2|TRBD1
CASSYGQAKGYTF
TGTGCCAGCAGTTATGGACAGGCAAAGGGCTACACCTTC
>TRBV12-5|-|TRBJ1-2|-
CASAPGYFYYGYTF
TGTGCTAGTGCCCCCGGTTATTTTTACTATGGCTACACCTTC
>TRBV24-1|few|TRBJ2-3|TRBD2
CATSDPGTSTDTQYF
TGTGCCACCAGTGATCCCGGGACTAGTACGGATACGCAGTATTTT
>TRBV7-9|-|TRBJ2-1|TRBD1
CTTTPGTGGFSEQFF
TGTACCACCACCCCCGGGACAGGGGGCTTCAGTGAGCAGTTCTTC
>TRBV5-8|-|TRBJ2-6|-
CASSLRAAVNVLTF
TGTGCCAGCAGCTTGAGAGCGGCGGTCAACGTCCTGACTTTC
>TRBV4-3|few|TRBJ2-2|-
CASSQRAGGSYTGELFF
TGCGCCAGCAGCCAGCGCGCCGGGGGATCGTACACCGGGGAGCTGTTTTTT
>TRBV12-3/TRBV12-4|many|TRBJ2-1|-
CASSFVTSYNEQFF
TGTGCCAGCAGTTTCGTTACGTCCTACAATGAGCAGTTCTTC
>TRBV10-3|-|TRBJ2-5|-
CAISESGSRETQYF
TGTGCCATCAGTGAGTCGGGATCTAGAGAGACCCAGTACTTC
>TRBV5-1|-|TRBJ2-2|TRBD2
CASSLGRLAGDGTGELFF
TGCGCCAGCAGCTTGGGTCGGCTAGCGGGAGATGGCACCGGGGAGCTGTTTTTT
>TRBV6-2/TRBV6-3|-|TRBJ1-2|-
CASSYDIERAPGYTF
TGTGCCAGCAGTTACGATATCGAAAGGGCGCCTGGCTACACCTTC
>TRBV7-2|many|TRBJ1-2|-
CASSLIPDTYGYTF
TGTGCCAGCAGCTTAATCCCAGACACCTATGGCTACACCTTC
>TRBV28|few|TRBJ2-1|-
CASSVQREQFF
TGTGCCAGCAGTGTCCAGCGGGAGCAGTTCTTC
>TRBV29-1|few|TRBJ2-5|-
CSVEGVARGETQYF
TGCAGCGTTGAAGGGGTGGCGAGGGGCGAGACCCAGTACTTC
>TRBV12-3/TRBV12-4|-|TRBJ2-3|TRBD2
CASRKAGEAHTQYF
TGTGCCAGCAGGAAAGCGGGAGAGGCGCATACGCAGTATTTT
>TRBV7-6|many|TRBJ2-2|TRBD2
CASSLEAPGTTGTGELFF
TGTGCCAGCAGCTTAGAGGCCCCCGGGACTACTGGCACCGGGGAGCTGTTTTTT
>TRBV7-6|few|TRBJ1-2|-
CASSLGAGQGYTF
TGTGCCAGCAGCTTAGGAGCAGGGCAGGGCTACACCTTC
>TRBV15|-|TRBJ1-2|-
CATSRGGYGYTF
TGTGCCACCAGCAGAGGGGGCTATGGCTACACCTTC
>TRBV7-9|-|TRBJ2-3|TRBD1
CASLGQGGPPRDTQYF
TGTGCCAGCTTAGGGCAAGGGGGCCCTCCGAGGGATACGCAGTATTTT
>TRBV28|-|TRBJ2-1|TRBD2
CASRLTGTWGGRYNEQFF
TGTGCCAGCAGACTCACAGGGACTTGGGGCGGGAGGTACAATGAGCAGTTCTTC
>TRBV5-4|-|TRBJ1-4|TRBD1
CASSWGTGVSEKLFF
TGTGCCAGCAGCTGGGGGACAGGGGTTAGTGAAAAACTGTTTTTT
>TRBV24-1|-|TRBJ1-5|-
CATSAADLSNQPQHF
TGTGCCACCAGTGCGGCAGACTTAAGCAATCAGCCCCAGCATTTT
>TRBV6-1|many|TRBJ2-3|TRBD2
CATDGLAGVGTQYF
TGTGCCACCGACGGGCTAGCGGGAGTGGGTACGCAGTATTTT
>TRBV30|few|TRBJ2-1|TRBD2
CALGELAGWNEQFF
TGTGCCTTGGGGGAACTAGCGGGATGGAATGAGCAGTTCTTC
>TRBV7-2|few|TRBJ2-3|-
CASSLDTTNTDTQYF
TGTGCCAGCAGCCTCGACACAACGAACACAGATACGCAGTATTTT
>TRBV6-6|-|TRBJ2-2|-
CASSYSESTGELFF
TGTGCCAGCAGTTACTCTGAAAGTACTGGGGAGCTGTTTTTT
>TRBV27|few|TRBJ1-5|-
CASSLNRDSNQPQHF
TGTGCCAGCAGTTTAAACAGAGATAGCAATCAGCCCCAGCATTTT
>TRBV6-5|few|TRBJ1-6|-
CASSTGPVSSYNSPLHF
TGTGCCAGCAGCACCGGGCCCGTGAGCTCCTATAATTCACCCCTCCACTTT
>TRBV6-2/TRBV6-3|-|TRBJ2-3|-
CASSYSRVVDTQYF
TGTGCCAGCAGTTACTCTAGAGTGGTGGATACGCAGTATTTT
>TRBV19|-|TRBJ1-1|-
CASRIRWEGNTEAFF
TGTGCCAGTAGAATCCGGTGGGAGGGGAACACTGAAGCTTTCTTT
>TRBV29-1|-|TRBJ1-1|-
CSVTGGMNTEAFF
TGCAGCGTCACGGGAGGCATGAACACTGAAGCTTTCTTT
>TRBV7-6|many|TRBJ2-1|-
CASSPPRGEQFF
TGTGCCAGCAGCCCCCCCCGGGGTGAGCAGTTCTTC
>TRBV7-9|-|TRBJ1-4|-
CASSFPPNEKLFF
TGTGCCAGCAGCTTTCCCCCCAATGAAAAACTGTTTTTT
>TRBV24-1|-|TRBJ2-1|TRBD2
CATSDSIRTREAPYNEQFF
TGTGCCACCAGTGATTCGATCCGTACTCGGGAGGCACCATACAATGAGCAGTTCTTC
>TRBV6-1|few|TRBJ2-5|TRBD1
CASRTGGPQETQYF
TGTGCCAGCAGGACAGGGGGGCCACAAGAGACCCAGTACTTC
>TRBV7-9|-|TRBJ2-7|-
CASSSDFSYEQYF
TGTGCCAGCAGCTCCGACTTCTCCTACGAGCAGTACTTC
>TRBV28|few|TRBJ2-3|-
CAIRDGQRYTDTQYF
TGTGCCATCCGGGACGGTCAGCGGTACACAGATACGCAGTATTTT
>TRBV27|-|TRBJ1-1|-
CASASWGGINTEAFF
TGTGCCAGCGCTTCATGGGGGGGGATTAACACTGAAGCTTTCTTT
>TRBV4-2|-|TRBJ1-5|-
CASSQGPSQPQHF
TGTGCCAGCAGCCAAGGACCATCACAGCCCCAGCATTTT
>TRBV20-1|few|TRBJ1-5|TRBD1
CSARDPTGWNQPQHF
TGCAGTGCTAGAGACCCGACAGGGTGGAATCAGCCCCAGCATTTT
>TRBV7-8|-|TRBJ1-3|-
CASSLDTLSGNTIYF
TGTGCCAGCAGCTTAGACACGCTCTCTGGAAACACCATATATTTT
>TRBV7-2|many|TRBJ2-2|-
CASSLVWDGGELFF
TGTGCCAGCAGCTTAGTTTGGGATGGCGGGGAGCTGTTTTTT
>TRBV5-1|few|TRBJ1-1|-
CASSHGDSLNTEAFF
TGCGCCAGCAGCCACGGAGACAGTTTGAACACTGAAGCTTTCTTT
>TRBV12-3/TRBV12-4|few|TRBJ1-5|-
CASIPRLGQPQHF
TGTGCCAGCATTCCTCGTTTGGGTCAGCCCCAGCATTTT
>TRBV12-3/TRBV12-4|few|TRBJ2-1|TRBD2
CASRLAGGLSNEQFF
TGTGCCAGCAGATTAGCGGGAGGCTTATCCAATGAGCAGTTCTTC
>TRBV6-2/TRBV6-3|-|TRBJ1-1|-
CASSPESPGITEAFF
TGTGCCAGCAGCCCCGAAAGCCCGGGAATCACTGAAGCTTTCTTT
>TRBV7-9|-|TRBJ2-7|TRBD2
CASSSHPTTSGRAGVAYEQYF
TGTGCCAGCAGCTCCCATCCCACTACTAGCGGGAGGGCCGGGGTTGCCTACGAGCAGTACTTC
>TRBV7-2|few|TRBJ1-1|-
CASSLESGGGEAFF
TGTGCCAGCAGCTTAGAATCGGGAGGTGGAGAAGCTTTCTTT
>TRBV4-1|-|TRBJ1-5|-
CASSQEERRSNQPQHF
TGCGCCAGCAGCCAAGAGGAACGGAGGAGCAATCAGCCCCAGCATTTT
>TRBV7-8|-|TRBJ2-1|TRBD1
CASSLVTGDLFYNEQFF
TGTGCCAGCAGCTTGGTGACAGGGGACCTCTTTTACAATGAGCAGTTCTTC
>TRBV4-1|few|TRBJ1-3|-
CASSQDPPTGSGNTIYF
TGCGCCAGCAGCCAAGACCCCCCAACAGGGTCAGGAAACACCATATATTTT
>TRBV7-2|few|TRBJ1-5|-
CASSADPGNQPQHF
TGTGCCAGCAGCGCAGACCCAGGGAATCAGCCCCAGCATTTT
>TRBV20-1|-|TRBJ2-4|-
CSARDGLLAKNIQYF
TGCAGTGCTAGAGATGGGTTACTAGCCAAAAACATTCAGTACTTC